This entry lists 20 T cell receptor beta chains sequenced from one sample in a study of cytomegalovirus exposure and HLA in healthy donors. The PCR employed 60 Vbeta primers together with 13 Jbeta primers. Assay used: immunoSEQ multiplex PCR; TCRdb lists only in-frame clones, some missing. The data hold 110,000 or so clones, with over 6.5% observed a single time. Sequencing input: PBMCs. The receptors come from a woman between 35 and 50 years old in good health and CMV-seropositive.

This clone turned up a few times. V gene TRBV5-5 combines with J gene TRBJ1-1; D possibly corresponds to TRBD1 (6 bases). Trimming removed 3 bases at V and 2 bases at J, with 14 bases between. Germline CDR1 is SGHKS and CDR2 is YYEKEE (reference sequence). The CDR3 contains 15 residues. The CDR3 loop reads CASSYTGTRNTEAFF. As DNA, the CDR3 is TGTGCCAGCAGCTACACCGGGACACGAAACACTGAAGCTTTCTTT.

With regard to this clone: Other DNA sequences in the same sample also yield this CDR3. The chain combines TRBV11-2 with TRBJ1-1, with D possibly matching TRBD1 (5 bases). CDR1 SGHAT and CDR2 FQNNGV come from the germline V gene. There are 14 residues in the CDR3. V shed 3 bases and J shed 1 base, with 9 bases lying between them. The chain's CDR3 is CASSFGQGNTEAFF. CDR3 DNA sequence: TGTGCCAGCAGCTTTGGCCAGGGGAACACTGAAGCTTTCTTT.

This clone came up a few times. V and J are TRBV29-1 and TRBJ1-1, with D possibly matching TRBD1 (5 bases). Looked up from germline, CDR1 is SQVTM and CDR2 is ANQGSEA. The CDR3 is 14 residues long. Trimming shortened V by 3 bases and J by 1 base, and 12 bases separated the two germline ends. The CDR3 loop is CSVDWGEGNTEAFF. In DNA form, the CDR3 reads TGCAGCGTTGATTGGGGGGAAGGGAACACTGAAGCTTTCTTT.

This clone turned up a few times. The V gene is TRBV18, the J gene TRBJ1-4; D is possibly TRBD1 (6 bases). This CDR3 contains 15 residues. Trimming shortened V by 2 bases and J by 8 bases, and 15 bases separated the two germline ends. Per the germline V gene, CDR1 is KGHSH and CDR2 is LQKENI. CDR3 residues: CASSPINRVGEKLFF. The DNA for the CDR3 is TGTGCCAGCTCACCAATAAACAGGGTGGGAGAAAAACTGTTTTTT.

The genes are TRBV7-2 and TRBJ1-4; the D is unclear. Germline V gives CDR1 SGHTA, CDR2 FQGNSA. V lost 1 base to trimming and J lost 1 base, with 10 bases between them. This CDR3 spans 16 amino acids. The CDR3 nucleotides read TGTGCCAGCAGCTTAGGGGCCCCAGGAACTAATGAAAAACTGTTTTTT. It specifies CASSLGAPGTNEKLFF.

This clone was counted a few times. V usage is TRBV15 and J usage is TRBJ2-2; D is ambiguous. CDR1 is LNHNV and CDR2 is YYDKDF in the germline V gene (reference sequence). V lost 0 bases, J lost 2 bases, and 7 bases lay in between. The CDR3 covers 15 residues. The CDR3 DNA reads TGTGCCACCAGCAGAGACGTATTTAACACCGGGGAGCTGTTTTTT. It encodes CATSRDVFNTGELFF.

This clone was counted a few times. In DNA, the CDR3 is TGTGCCAGCAGAAGACAGGCGCCGGGGACTGAAGCTTTCTTT. This codes for CASRRQAPGTEAFF. The rearrangement links TRBV14 to TRBJ1-1; TRBD1 might be the D (6 bases). Trimming left V 6 bases short and J 5 bases short, with 16 bases between. This CDR3 is 14 amino acids long. The germline V gene has CDR1 SGHDN and CDR2 FVKESK.

The chain combines TRBV7-2 with TRBJ1-2; D is unclear. Trimming took 1 base from V and 0 from J, leaving 9 bases between them. Germline CDR1 and CDR2: SGHTA and FQGNSA. The CDR3 length is 15 residues. In DNA, the CDR3 is TGTGCCAGCAGCTTAGAACGGAGCACTAACTATGGCTACACCTTC. Translating it yields CASSLERSTNYGYTF.

The rearrangement links TRBV6-1 to TRBJ2-5; TRBD1 aligns across 8 bases. Germline loops: CDR1 MNHNS, CDR2 SASEGT. V lost 7 bases to trimming and J lost 4 bases; unmatched junction nucleotides: 11. The CDR3 consists of 15 residues. CDR3 protein: CASTANGQGGETQYF. The CDR3 bases are TGTGCCAGCACAGCGAACGGACAGGGAGGAGAGACCCAGTACTTC.

The genes are TRBV27 and TRBJ2-5; unclear D gene. V lost 5 bases and J lost 4, with 8 bases in between. The CDR3 has 12 residues. Germline assignment: CDR1 MNHEY and CDR2 SMNVEV (reference sequence). The CDR3, as DNA: TGTGCCAGCAGTCTGAGTGGAGAGACCCAGTACTTC. Protein product: CASSLSGETQYF.

This clone was seen only a few times. The J gene is TRBJ2-3, the V gene TRBV18; D not resolved. CDR3 length: 14 amino acids. Germline V gives CDR1 KGHSH, CDR2 LQKENI. V was clipped by 2 bases and J by 5 bases, with 11 bases between them. The CDR3 spells CASSPWAGEDTQYF. CDR3 in DNA: TGTGCCAGCTCACCATGGGCAGGCGAAGATACGCAGTATTTT.

The chain employs TRBV30 and TRBJ1-3; tentative D call: TRBD1 (6 bases). Germline loops: CDR1 GTSNPN, CDR2 SVGIG (reference sequence). The CDR3 extends over 14 amino acids. V lost 0 bases and J lost 2, with 8 bases in between. The CDR3 region is CAWSVGGTGNTIYF. In nucleotides, the CDR3 is TGTGCCTGGAGTGTTGGGGGCACTGGAAACACCATATATTTT.

This clone was detected a few times. The chain couples TRBV2 to TRBJ2-2, with D uncertain. Germline-derived CDR1 and CDR2 are SNHLY and FYNNEI. This CDR3 is 13 amino acids long. The V and J ends lost 6 bases and 4 bases respectively, with 9 bases between them. CDR3: CASRVVSTGELFF. The CDR3 region has the DNA TGTGCCAGCAGAGTCGTGAGCACCGGGGAGCTGTTTTTT.

The V gene is TRBV10-3, the J gene TRBJ2-1; D is unresolved. The CDR3 consists of 14 residues. Germline V CDR1 and CDR2: ENHRY, SYGVKD. Trimming removed 0 bases from V and 3 bases from J, with 6 bases in between. The CDR3 is CAISESSGYNEQFF. The CDR3 DNA reads as TGTGCCATCAGTGAGTCTTCAGGCTACAATGAGCAGTTCTTC.

The rearrangement joins TRBV9 to TRBJ2-2; 13 nucleotides line up with TRBD2. J was trimmed by 4 bases and V by 3 bases; bases with no gene match: 9. From germline, CDR1 is SGDLS and CDR2 YYNGEE. This CDR3 contains 18 residues. CDR3 sequence: CASSDRGLAGAATGELFF. The DNA of the CDR3 is TGTGCCAGCAGCGATCGAGGACTAGCGGGGGCCGCCACCGGGGAGCTGTTTTTT.

In DNA form, the CDR3 reads TGTGCCAGCAGCCAAGAGGAGGGACCTGACACAGATACGCAGTATTTT. Translation gives CASSQEEGPDTDTQYF. The V and J genes are TRBV4-2 and TRBJ2-3, with D maybe TRBD2 (6 bases). The germline CDR1 and CDR2 sequences are LGHNA and YNFKEQ. The V end was cut by 0 bases, the J end by 2 bases, with 12 bases between. The CDR3 is made up of 16 amino acids.

For this clone: At one boundary the junction diverges from the germline segment, which might be a read error. J is TRBJ2-3 and V is TRBV30; D is undetermined. The CDR3 has 12 amino acids. Germline lookup yields CDR1 GTSNPN and CDR2 SVGIG (reference sequence). As DNA, the CDR3 is TGTGCATGGAGCGTAGTGGTAGATAAGCAGTATTTT. As protein: CAWSVVVDKQYF. Full variable domain (remainder filled in from reference TRBV30 and TRBJ2-3): SQTIHQWPATLVQPVGSPLSLECTVEGTSNPNLYWYRQAAGRGLQLLFYSVGIGQISSEVPQNLSASRPQDRQFILSSKKLLLSDSGFYLCAWSVVVDKQYFGPGTRLTVL.

This clone came up a few times. For the CDR3, the DNA is TGTGCCTGGAGTTCAGGGTTAAATACTGAAGCTTTCTTT. It translates to CAWSSGLNTEAFF. The V gene is TRBV30, the J gene TRBJ1-1; maybe TRBD1 (5 bases). V was pared by 2 bases and J by 5 bases, with 12 bases between. The CDR3 length is 13 residues. Germline CDR1 GTSNPN, CDR2 SVGIG (reference sequence). Full variable domain (rest looked up from reference TRBV30 and TRBJ1-1): SQTIHQWPATLVQPVGSPLSLECTVEGTSNPNLYWYRQAAGRGLQLLFYSVGIGQISSEVPQNLSASRPQDRQFILSSKKLLLSDSGFYLCAWSSGLNTEAFFGQGTRLTVV.

This clone was observed at least ten times. The genes are TRBV6-6 and TRBJ2-5; no clear D. The germline gives CDR1 MNHNY, CDR2 SVGAGI (reference sequence). The CDR3 totals 14 residues. V was shortened by 0 bases and J by 1 base, with 6 bases between the two germline ends. CDR3 loop: CASSYSSFQETQYF. DNA of the CDR3: TGTGCCAGCAGTTACTCGTCCTTCCAAGAGACCCAGTACTTC.

This chain connects TRBV11-2 to TRBJ1-2; tentative D call: TRBD1 (6 bases). Germline-derived CDR1 and CDR2 are SGHAT and FQNNGV. The CDR3 is 12 amino acids. V shed 6 bases and J shed 8 bases, with 13 bases lying between them. The CDR3 DNA is TGTGCCAGCAGTCCGCAGGGGAAAGGCTACACCTTC. Translating it yields CASSPQGKGYTF.